The clone carrying this T cell receptor (beta chain) showed up just a few times. The sample belongs to a study of shared clonotypes between healthy human individuals. Authors' methods: Filtering was not the same, since immunoSEQ gave junction-only sequences without quality scores. TCRdb's copy holds only in-frame clones and misses some; the assay was immunoSEQ multiplex PCR. The DNA was the basis for D and trimming; V, J and clone size are from that table. In the table there are nearly 750,000 clones, roughly 72% of which are singletons. All donors were Caucasian adults living in Nashville, Tennessee. Looked up from germline, CDR1 is ENHRY and CDR2 is SYGVKD. V dropped 6 bases and J dropped 4; count of bases not matched to a gene: 5. The CDR3 contains 13 residues.

The TCR comes from a woman in her twenties or thirties in good health. Sequenced sample: memory CD4+ T cells sorted from blood. Subset defined: CD45RA-negative fraction. This rearrangement joins TRBV10-3 to TRBJ2-7; 8 nucleotides agree with TRBD1. The CDR3 protein is CAISITGGYEQYF. The CDR3 DNA follows: TGTGCCATCAGCATTACAGGGGGTTACGAGCAGTACTTC.